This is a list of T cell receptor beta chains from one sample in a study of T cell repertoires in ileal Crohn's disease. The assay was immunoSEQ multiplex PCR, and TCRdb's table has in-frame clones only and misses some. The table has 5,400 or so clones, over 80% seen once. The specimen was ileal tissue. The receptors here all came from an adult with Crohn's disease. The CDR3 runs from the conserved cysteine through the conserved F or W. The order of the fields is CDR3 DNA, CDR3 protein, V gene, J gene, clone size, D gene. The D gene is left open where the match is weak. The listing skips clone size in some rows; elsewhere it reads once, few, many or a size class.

DNA: TGTGCCAGCAGCAAAGGGGGGGAGAGAGGCAGGTTGGGTGAGCAGTTCTTC
CDR3: CASSKGGERGRLGEQFF
V: TRBV21-1
J: TRBJ2-1
size: NA
D: NA

DNA: TGTGCCAGCAGTGTCCAACAGGGGGCCGGGGAGCTGTTTTTT
CDR3: CASSVQQGAGELFF
V: TRBV25-1
J: TRBJ2-2
size: NA
D: TRBD1

DNA: TGTGCCAGCAGCCAAGATCGAGACGGCCAAGAGACCCAGTACTTC
CDR3: CASSQDRDGQETQYF
V: TRBV4-2
J: TRBJ2-5
size: few
D: NA

DNA: TGTGCCAGCAAAACGGAGTCCTACGAGCAGTACTTC
CDR3: CASKTESYEQYF
V: TRBV25-1
J: TRBJ2-7
size: NA
D: NA

DNA: TGTGCCAGCGGAGCGGGAGATACGCAGTATTTT
CDR3: CASGAGDTQYF
V: TRBV14
J: TRBJ2-3
size: NA
D: NA

DNA: TGTGCCAGCAGTGATTGGGTAGCCCGCCGAGAGACCCAGTACTTC
CDR3: CASSDWVARRETQYF
V: TRBV6-1
J: TRBJ2-5
size: NA
D: NA

DNA: TGTGCCAGTAGTCCAGAGACAGGGCAGAACACTGAAGCTTTCTTT
CDR3: CASSPETGQNTEAFF
V: TRBV19
J: TRBJ1-1
size: NA
D: TRBD1

DNA: TGTGCCAGCAGTGAAGATATGGAGGCGAAGCAGTACTTC
CDR3: CASSEDMEAKQYF
V: TRBV6-1
J: TRBJ2-7
size: NA
D: NA

DNA: TGTGCCAGCAGCTTACAGAAAGGCACAGATACGCAGTATTTT
CDR3: CASSLQKGTDTQYF
V: TRBV7-2
J: TRBJ2-3
size: NA
D: NA

DNA: TGTGCCAGCAGAGCACCGGGGATCGGGGAGCTGTTTTTT
CDR3: CASRAPGIGELFF
V: TRBV6-5
J: TRBJ2-2
size: NA
D: NA

DNA: TGTGCCAGCTCACGAATGGACATAAGGAACACCGGGGAGCTGTTTTTT
CDR3: CASSRMDIRNTGELFF
V: TRBV18
J: TRBJ2-2
size: NA
D: NA